The T cell receptor (beta chain) described here comes from a study of T cell repertoires in cytomegalovirus infection. Overall study: Indicated by public TCR beta signatures were CMV infection and matching HLA type. General study points: Identification of carriers of CMV plus the relevant HLA was achieved through cumulative public TCR beta family frequency. The ex vivo response showed dominance by HLA-C-restricted CMV-specific TCR beta clonotypes.

The germline V gene encodes CDR1 MNHEY and CDR2 SVGEGT. Trimming pared 8 bases from V and 8 bases from J, leaving 21 bases between. The CDR3 consists of 14 residues. A single record per CDR3 protein comes from TCRdb applying MiXCR to the reads. The sample has approximately 500,000 distinct CDR3 sequences, approximately 10% seen once; the top ten hold roughly a tenth. This clonotype was picked up many times. Antigen unknown. The sequencing sample was made of PBMCs. The chain combines TRBV6-2 or TRBV6-3 with TRBJ1-1; D is unclear. This TCR was recovered from a human donor in good health (CMV status not recorded). Some clones in this sample may be carry-over from other donors' samples. CDR3 loop: CASALESYLVEAFF. The DNA of the CDR3 is TGTGCCAGCGCCCTCGAAAGTTATCTCGTCGAAGCTTTCTTT.